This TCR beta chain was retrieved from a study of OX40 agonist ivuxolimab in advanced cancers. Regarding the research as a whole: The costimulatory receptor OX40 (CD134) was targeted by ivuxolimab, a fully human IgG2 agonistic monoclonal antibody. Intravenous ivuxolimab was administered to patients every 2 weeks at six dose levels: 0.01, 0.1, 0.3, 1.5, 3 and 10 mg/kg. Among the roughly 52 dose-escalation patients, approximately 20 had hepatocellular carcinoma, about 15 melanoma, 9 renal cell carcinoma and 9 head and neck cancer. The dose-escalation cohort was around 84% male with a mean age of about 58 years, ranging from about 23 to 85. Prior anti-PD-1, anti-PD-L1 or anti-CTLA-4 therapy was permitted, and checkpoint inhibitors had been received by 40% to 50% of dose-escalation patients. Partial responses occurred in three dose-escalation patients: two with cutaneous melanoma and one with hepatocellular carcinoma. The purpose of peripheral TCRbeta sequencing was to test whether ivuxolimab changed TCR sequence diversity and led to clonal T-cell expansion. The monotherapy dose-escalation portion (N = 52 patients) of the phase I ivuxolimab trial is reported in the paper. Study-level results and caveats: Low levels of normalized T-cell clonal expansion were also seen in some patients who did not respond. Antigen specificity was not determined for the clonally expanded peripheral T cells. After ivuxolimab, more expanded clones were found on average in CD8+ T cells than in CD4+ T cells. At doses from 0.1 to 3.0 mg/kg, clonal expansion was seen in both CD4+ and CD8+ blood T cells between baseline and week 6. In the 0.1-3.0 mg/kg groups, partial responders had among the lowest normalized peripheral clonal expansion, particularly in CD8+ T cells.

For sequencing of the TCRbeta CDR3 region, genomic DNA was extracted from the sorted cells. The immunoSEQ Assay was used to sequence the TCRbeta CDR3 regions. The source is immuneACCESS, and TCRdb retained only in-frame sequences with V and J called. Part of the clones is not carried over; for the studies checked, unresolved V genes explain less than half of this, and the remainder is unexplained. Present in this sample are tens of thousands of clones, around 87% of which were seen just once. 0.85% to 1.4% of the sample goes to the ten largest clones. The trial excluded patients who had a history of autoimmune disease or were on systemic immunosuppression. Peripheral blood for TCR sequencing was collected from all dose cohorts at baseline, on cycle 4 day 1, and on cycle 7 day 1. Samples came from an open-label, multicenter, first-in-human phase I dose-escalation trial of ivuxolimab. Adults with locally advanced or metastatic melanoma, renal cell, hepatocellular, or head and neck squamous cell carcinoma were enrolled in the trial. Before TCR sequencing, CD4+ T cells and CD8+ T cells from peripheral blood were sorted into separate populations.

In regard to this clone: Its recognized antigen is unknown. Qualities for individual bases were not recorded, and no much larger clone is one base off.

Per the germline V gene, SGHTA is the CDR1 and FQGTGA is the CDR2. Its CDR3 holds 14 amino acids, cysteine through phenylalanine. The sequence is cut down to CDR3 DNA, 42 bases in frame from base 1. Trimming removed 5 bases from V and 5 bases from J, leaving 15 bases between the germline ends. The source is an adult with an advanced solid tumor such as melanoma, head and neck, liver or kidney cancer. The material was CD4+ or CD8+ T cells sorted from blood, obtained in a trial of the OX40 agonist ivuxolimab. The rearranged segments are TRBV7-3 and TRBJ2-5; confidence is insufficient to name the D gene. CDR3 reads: CASSVNRPGETQYF. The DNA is TGTGCCAGCAGCGTTAACCGGCCCGGGGAGACCCAGTACTTC.